The 12 T cell receptor beta chains below were found in one sample sequenced in a study of beta chain features in type 1 diabetes. Study-wide points: In every one of the four CD4+ subsets, TCRB CDR3s were moderately but significantly shorter in Type 1 diabetes patients.

All of the isolated RNA was reverse transcribed, so expressed TCRB transcripts were sequenced. Generated by immunoSEQ multiplex PCR, the TCRdb table keeps only in-frame clones and is missing some. The table records around 170,000 clones, roughly 9% of them present only once. For these TCRs, the target antigens are not known. Sequencing used central memory CD4+ T cells from blood. These receptors all come from a woman in her twenties or thirties with type 1 diabetes.

This clone was counted a few times. The chain links TRBV5-1 to TRBJ1-1, with D tentatively TRBD1 (6 bases). CDR1 is SGHRS, CDR2 YFSETQ, per germline. The V end was cut by 4 bases, the J end by 5 bases, with 24 bases between. This CDR3 comprises 17 residues. This chain's CDR3 is CASSTTGTLTLGTEAFF. The CDR3 nucleotides read TGCGCCAGCAGCACCACCGGGACATTAACGTTGGGAACTGAAGCTTTCTTT.

This clone was counted at least ten times. CDR3 DNA: TGTGCCAGCAGCTTAGGGGGCGGGACAGCGAACACCGGGGAGCTGTTTTTT. Protein sequence: CASSLGGGTANTGELFF. The V call is TRBV11-3, the J call TRBJ2-2; tentative D call: TRBD1 (7 bases). Germline V gene lookup returns CDR1 SGHNT and CDR2 YENEEA. Trimming cost V 1 base and J 0 bases, with 12 bases left between them. There are 17 residues in the CDR3.

This clone has only a few counts. The J gene is TRBJ2-3, the V gene TRBV21-1; TRBD2, as called in the table, went unchecked against the DNA. TRBV21-1 is termed a pseudogene. This CDR3 is 17 amino acids long. The CDR3 here is CASSKGRLPTSTDTQYF. CDR3 DNA sequence: TGTGCCAGCAGCAAAGGACGACTCCCTACTAGCACAGATACGCAGTATTTT.

This clone was found a few times. The chain is built from TRBV4-1 and TRBJ1-5, with TRBD1 identical over 8 bases. With V trimmed by 5 bases and J by 2 bases, 2 bases remained unmatched. The CDR3 length is 14 residues. Germline assignment: CDR1 MGHRA and CDR2 YSYEKL. CDR3 protein: CASSGGQGNQPQHF. In DNA form, the CDR3 reads TGCGCCAGCAGCGGGGGACAGGGCAATCAGCCCCAGCATTTT.

On this clone itself: The same CDR3 can be traced to other DNA sequences in this sample. The chain links TRBV5-1 to TRBJ2-1, with 7 bases aligning to TRBD2. The trim removed 2 bases at V and 7 bases at J, leaving 9 bases unmatched. Germline-derived CDR1 and CDR2 are SGHRS and YFSETQ. The CDR3 loop spans 15 amino acids. The CDR3 nucleotides read TGCGCCAGCAGCTTTGAGTGGGAGGGCCCAAATGAGCAGTTCTTC. Protein sequence: CASSFEWEGPNEQFF.

The DNA for the CDR3 is TGTGCCAGCAGCTTGTACCAGGCCACAGATACGCAGTATTTT. Its protein is CASSLYQATDTQYF. The chain employs TRBV11-2 and TRBJ2-3; D uncertain. V lost 3 bases and J 2 bases, leaving 9 bases between the germline ends. The CDR3 covers 14 residues. The germline V gene has CDR1 SGHAT and CDR2 FQNNGV.

The J gene is TRBJ2-5, the V gene TRBV7-2, with D perhaps TRBD1 (5 bases). Germline CDR1 SGHTA, CDR2 FQGNSA. This CDR3 comprises 14 residues. Trimming left V 0 bases short and J 1 base short, with 6 bases between. CDR3 sequence: CASSLARVQETQYF. The CDR3 DNA reads TGTGCCAGCAGCTTAGCCAGGGTCCAAGAGACCCAGTACTTC.

This clone has only a few counts. The chain links TRBV28 to TRBJ2-5; the D is unclear. Per the germline V gene, CDR1 is MDHEN and CDR2 is SYDVKM. V gave up 3 bases and J gave up 2 bases, with 7 bases separating them. There are 13 residues in the CDR3. CDR3 in DNA: TGTGCCAGCAGTTTTGTTTCTCAAGAGACCCAGTACTTC. Translated: CASSFVSQETQYF.

V usage is TRBV28 and J usage is TRBJ1-2; D is unresolved. The CDR3 is 13 residues long. The germline gives CDR1 MDHEN, CDR2 SYDVKM. Deletions cut 3 bases from V and 8 bases from J, with 13 bases between. CDR3 in DNA: TGTGCCAGCAGTTTTGAGGGTACTAAGGGCTACACCTTC. Residues: CASSFEGTKGYTF.

This clone has just a few counts. The gene calls are TRBV5-4 and TRBJ2-1, with 8 nucleotides matching TRBD2. CDR1 is SGHNT and CDR2 is YYREEE in the germline V gene (reference sequence). The CDR3 spans 15 residues. Trimming removed 0 bases from V and 5 bases from J; junction bases left unmatched: 4. CDR3 amino acids: CASSLERETHNEQFF. The CDR3 nucleotides read TGTGCCAGCAGCTTGGAGCGGGAGACCCACAATGAGCAGTTCTTC.

This chain joins TRBV6-6 and TRBJ2-3, with a possible D match to TRBD2 (6 bases). V was cut by 4 bases and J by 6 bases, with 11 bases left in between. CDR1 is MNHNY and CDR2 is SVGAGI in the germline V gene (reference sequence). This CDR3 region has 13 residues. CDR3 residues: CASSSTSLDTQYF. CDR3 nucleotide sequence: TGTGCCAGCAGTTCTACTAGCCTTGATACGCAGTATTTT.

This clone was seen a handful of times. This chain links TRBV5-1 with TRBJ2-5; 8 bases match TRBD1. After removal of 4 bases from V and 4 bases from J, the junction contained 9 bases not matched to a gene. Germline loops: CDR1 SGHRS, CDR2 YFSETQ. CDR3 length: 15 amino acids. The CDR3 loop is CASSRGQGLGETQYF. The CDR3 DNA is TGCGCCAGCAGCCGCGGACAGGGTTTAGGAGAGACCCAGTACTTC. Variable domain in full (rest from reference TRBV5-1 and TRBJ2-5): KAGVTQTPRYLIKTRGQQVTLSCSPISGHRSVSWYQQTPGQGLQFLFEYFSETQRNKGNFPGRFSGRQFSNSRSEMNVSTLELGDSALYLCASSRGQGLGETQYFGPGTRLLVL.